This T cell receptor (beta chain) appears in the sequencing data of a study of shared clonotypes between healthy human individuals. Notes on the study in general: What rarefaction showed was incomplete sorted-subset sequencing despite large depth. About 5% was the fraction of naive CD4 clonotypes found shared across several donors.

The V end lost 4 bases, the J end lost 1 base, and 8 bases lay between the germline ends. Germline lookup yields CDR1 SGDLS and CDR2 YYNGEE. The CDR3 totals 13 residues. Replicate PCRs for sorted subsets used approximately 220 ng DNA; this equaled 25,000 to 30,000 T cell genomes. Libraries were prepared by immunoSEQ multiplex PCR; TCRdb keeps only in-frame clonotypes and omits some of them. The sample lists some 2,000,000 clones, approximately 94% occurring once. This clone was counted a few times. What it binds is not known. V usage is TRBV9 and J usage is TRBJ1-1, with D possibly TRBD1 on 5 matching bases. Sequencing used naive CD4+ T cells sorted from blood. This sample's subset: CD45RA+ positively selected. This clonotype was sampled from a man between 18 and 29 years old in good health. CDR3 DNA sequence: TGTGCCAGCAGCCTTGGACAGAACACTGAAGCTTTCTTT. Translating gives CASSLGQNTEAFF.